This T cell receptor beta chain emerged from a study of immune evolution from preneoplasia to lung adenocarcinoma. Study results and caveats: Normal lung had the highest top T cell clone frequencies.

The assay was immunoSEQ multiplex PCR, and TCRdb's table has in-frame clones only and misses some. Here the sample spans roughly 7,500 clones, under 75% being singletons. Trimming removed 3 bases from V and 9 bases from J; junction bases left unmatched: 6. This CDR3 comprises 13 residues. Germline-derived CDR1 and CDR2 are MNHNS and SASEGT. As for this clone: Its antigen is as yet unknown.

Patients had resection in Japan or China between about 2014 and 2018. H&E slides confirmed each diagnosis, reviewed by two pathologists independently. This sequence originates from an older donor with lung adenocarcinoma. Some clones in this sample may be carry-over from other donors' samples. The genes are TRBV6-1 and TRBJ2-3, with 7 bases lining up with TRBD1. Specimen: FFPE atypical adenomatous hyperplasia tissue from the lung. The subset was: atypical adenomatous hyperplasia (AAH), lung preneoplasia. CDR3 coding DNA: TGTGCCAGCAGTGACCACAGGGGCGGCACGCAGTATTTT. Protein sequence: CASSDHRGGTQYF.